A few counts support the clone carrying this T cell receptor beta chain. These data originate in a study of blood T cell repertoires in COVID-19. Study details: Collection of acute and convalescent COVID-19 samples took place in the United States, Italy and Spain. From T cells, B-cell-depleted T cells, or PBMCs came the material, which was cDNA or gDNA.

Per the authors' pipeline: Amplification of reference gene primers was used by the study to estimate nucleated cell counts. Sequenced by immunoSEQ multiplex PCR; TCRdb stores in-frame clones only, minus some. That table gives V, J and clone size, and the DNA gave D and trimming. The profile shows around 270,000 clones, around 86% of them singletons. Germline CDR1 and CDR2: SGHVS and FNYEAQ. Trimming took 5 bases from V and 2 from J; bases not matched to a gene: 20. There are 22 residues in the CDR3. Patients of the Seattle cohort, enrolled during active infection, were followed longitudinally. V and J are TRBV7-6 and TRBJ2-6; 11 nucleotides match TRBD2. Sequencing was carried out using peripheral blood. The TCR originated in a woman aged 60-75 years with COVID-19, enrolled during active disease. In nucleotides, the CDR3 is TGTGCCAGCAGCAACCCCCTAGCGGGAGGCCCCCCGGTGGGGACTGGGGCCAACGTCCTGACTTTC. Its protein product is CASSNPLAGGPPVGTGANVLTF.